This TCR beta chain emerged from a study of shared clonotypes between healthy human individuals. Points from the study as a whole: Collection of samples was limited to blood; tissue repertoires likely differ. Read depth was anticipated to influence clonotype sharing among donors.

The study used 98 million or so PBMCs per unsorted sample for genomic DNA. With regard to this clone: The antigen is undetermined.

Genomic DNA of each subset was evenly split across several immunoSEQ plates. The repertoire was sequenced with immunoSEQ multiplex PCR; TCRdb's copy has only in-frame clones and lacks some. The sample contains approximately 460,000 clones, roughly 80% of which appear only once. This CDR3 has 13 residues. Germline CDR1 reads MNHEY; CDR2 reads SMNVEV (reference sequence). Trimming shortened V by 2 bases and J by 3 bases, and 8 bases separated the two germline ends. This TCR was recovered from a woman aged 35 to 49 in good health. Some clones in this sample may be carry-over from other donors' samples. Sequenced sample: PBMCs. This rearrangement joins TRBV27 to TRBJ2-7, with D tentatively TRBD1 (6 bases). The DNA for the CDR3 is TGTGCCAGCAGTTTAGGGGGCGACTACGAGCAGTACTTC. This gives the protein CASSLGGDYEQYF.